The text below deals with one T cell receptor beta chain. Its cognate antigen is unknown. The sample originates from a study of T cell repertoires in cytomegalovirus infection. Whole-study context: Newly reported HLA-C-restricted and thoroughly characterized HLA-B-restricted CMV epitopes were employed.

Germline V lookup: CDR1 SGHDN, CDR2 FVKESK. The CDR3 consists of 14 residues. V trimming: 1 base; J trimming: 4 bases; junction bases outside the gene matches: 3. TCRdb re-derived calls from the reads in MiXCR, one entry per CDR3 protein. Of 750,000 to 950,000 distinct CDR3 sequences in the sample, almost 30% were seen once. V gene TRBV14 combines with J gene TRBJ1-2; the match to TRBD1 covers 7 bases. The input for sequencing was cultured CD8+ T cells from PBMCs, taken from culture after CMV antigen stimulation. This receptor was identified in a human donor in good health (CMV status not recorded). Some clones in this sample may be carry-over from other donors' samples. The CDR3 loop is CASSQVDRSYGYTF. The CDR3 DNA sequence: TGTGCCAGCAGCCAAGTGGACAGGAGCTATGGCTACACCTTC.